This TCR beta chain was sequenced during a study of T cell responses to AZD1222 COVID-19 vaccine (dated by TCRdb to about 2021). For the wider study: Because spike-specific TCR depth and breadth did not differ between the two schedules, AZD1222 recipients who got a second dose at roughly 4 weeks were pooled with those who got a second dose at roughly 12 weeks. Trial participants were enrolled by age into 18-55, 56-69 and 70-plus year subgroups, with around 140, 26 and 57 TCR-sequenced participants respectively. TCR sequencing covered some 240 trial participants: 200 to 220 given two doses of AZD1222 and about 26 given two doses of MenACWY control vaccine.

The CDR3 regions of human TCRbeta chains were subjected to immunosequencing. The paper's data handling went like this. Repertoire TCRs were matched against a reference library of SARS-CoV-2-specific TCRs generated with the MIRA antigen-specificity platform. Breadth was defined as the fraction of unique TCRs that were SARS-CoV-2-associated, and depth was defined as the fraction of total T cells that were SARS-CoV-2-associated. Using the MIRA data, each spike-specific TCR was mapped to the spike region that the TCR reacts to and placed in a CD4 or CD8 class. Log10-transformed breadth and depth values were compared by one-way ANOVA with Sidak's multiple comparisons tests. TCRdb re-hosts the immuneACCESS table, in-frame sequences only. Its copies lack some clones; in the studies checked, an unresolved V gene accounts for under half of them, and the cause for the rest is not known. That table furnishes V, J and clone size, whereas the DNA furnished D and trimming. This sample lists tens of thousands of clones; roughly 84% were detected once. In total, the top ten clones hold about 7% of the sample.

The sample's time point label, in plain terms: baseline before first vaccination. Vaccinee samples were obtained from the UK trials COV001 and COV002, which included a single-blind randomized controlled phase 2/3 trial of AZD1222 (ChAdOx1 nCoV-19) in healthy adults. For TCRbeta chain sequencing, PBMC samples from trial participants were taken at day 0 and at day 28 after the second dose. V and J are truncated by 3 bases and 0 bases respectively, leaving an intervening sequence of 14 bases. Reading from cysteine to phenylalanine, the CDR3 counts 16 amino acids. The DNA shown is the 48-base CDR3, in frame from base 1. For CDR1 and CDR2, the germline V gene lists SNHLY and FYNNEI. Findings and caveats that apply to the study as a whole: CD4 TCRs associated with the vaccine covered the entire spike protein, and the dominant responses were in regions 160-218 and 743-854. Spike-specific TCR breadth and depth rose significantly after two AZD1222 doses compared with day 0 and with MenACWY recipients. Epitopes outside the regions mutated in the B.1.351 and B.1.1.7 variants were reportedly recognized by nearly half of the unique spike-specific TCRs. Because no day 14 peak-response samples were available, the repertoires could be characterized only after the peak T cell response. In the small 56-69-year group, the increase in depth fell short of significance, most likely because of low power. Only a handful of AZD1222 recipients were SARS-CoV-2 seropositive at baseline, limiting conclusions about previously exposed vaccinees. Participants were mostly white British, with more females than males. The authors suggested clonal diversity may have been underestimated.

As concerns this clone: It lacks a known antigen. Base qualities are not recorded, but no much larger clone differs from it by a single base.

The specimen was peripheral blood, collected on day 0 of AZD1222 vaccination. The sequence was collected from an adult in good health. The sequence is built from TRBV2 and TRBJ1-1; no D gene is confidently identified. This receptor carries the CDR3 CASSDRTSRMNTEAFF. The nucleotide sequence is TGTGCCAGCAGTGATAGAACCAGCAGGATGAACACTGAAGCTTTCTTT.